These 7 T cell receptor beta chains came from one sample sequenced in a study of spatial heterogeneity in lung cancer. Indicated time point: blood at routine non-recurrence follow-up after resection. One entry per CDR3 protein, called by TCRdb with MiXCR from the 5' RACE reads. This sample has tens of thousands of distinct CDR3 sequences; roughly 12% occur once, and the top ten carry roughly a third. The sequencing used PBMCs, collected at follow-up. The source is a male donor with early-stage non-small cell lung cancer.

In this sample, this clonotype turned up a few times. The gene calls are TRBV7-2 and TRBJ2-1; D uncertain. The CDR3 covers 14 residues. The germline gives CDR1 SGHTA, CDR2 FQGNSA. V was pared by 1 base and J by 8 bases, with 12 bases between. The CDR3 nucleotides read TGTGCCAGCAGCTTAGGTCTATGGAACGATGAGCAGTTCTTC. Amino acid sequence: CASSLGLWNDEQFF.

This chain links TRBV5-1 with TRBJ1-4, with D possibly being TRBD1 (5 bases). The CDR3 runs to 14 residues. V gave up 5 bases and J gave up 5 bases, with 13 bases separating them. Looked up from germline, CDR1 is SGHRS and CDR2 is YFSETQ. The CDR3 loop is CASSAGDLNEKLFF. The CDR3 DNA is TGCGCCAGCAGTGCGGGGGATCTCAATGAAAAACTGTTTTTT.

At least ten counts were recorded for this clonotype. This CDR3 reads CSVPGLRDGGTQYF. CDR3 DNA: TGCAGCGTTCCGGGACTGCGAGACGGTGGGACCCAGTACTTC. The chain couples TRBV29-1 to TRBJ2-5; the D gene is possibly TRBD2 (6 bases). The length of the CDR3 is 14 residues. Trimming removed 5 bases from V and 7 bases from J, with 20 bases in between. The germline V gene has CDR1 SQVTM and CDR2 ANQGSEA.

The CDR3 protein is CASSANPGTGEKLFF. The DNA of the CDR3 is TGTGCCAGCAGCGCAAATCCCGGGACAGGGGAAAAACTGTTTTTT. The rearrangement joins TRBV7-2 to TRBJ1-4; TRBD1 agrees at 9 bases. Trimming cost V 5 bases and J 8 bases; bases outside gene matches: 9. The CDR3 length is 15 residues. Germline CDR1 reads SGHTA; CDR2 reads FQGNSA.

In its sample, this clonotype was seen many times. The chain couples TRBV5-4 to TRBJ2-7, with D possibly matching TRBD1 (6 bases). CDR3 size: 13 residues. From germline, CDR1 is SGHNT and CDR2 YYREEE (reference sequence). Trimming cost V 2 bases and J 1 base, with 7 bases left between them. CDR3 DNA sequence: TGTGCCAGCAGCTTACAGGGATCCTACGAGCAGTACTTC. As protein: CASSLQGSYEQYF.

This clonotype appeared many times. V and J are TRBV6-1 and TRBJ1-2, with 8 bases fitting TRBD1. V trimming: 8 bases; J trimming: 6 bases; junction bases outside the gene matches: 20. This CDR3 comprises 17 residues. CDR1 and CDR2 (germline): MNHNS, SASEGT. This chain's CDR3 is CASEITQTGANVDGYTF. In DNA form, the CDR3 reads TGTGCCAGCGAAATTACCCAGACAGGGGCCAACGTGGATGGCTACACCTTC.

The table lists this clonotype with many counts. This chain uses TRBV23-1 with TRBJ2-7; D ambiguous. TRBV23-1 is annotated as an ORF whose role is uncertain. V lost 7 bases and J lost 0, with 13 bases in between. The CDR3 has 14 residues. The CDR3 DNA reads TGCGCCAGCAATGAACACCCGAGCTCCTACGAGCAGTACTTC. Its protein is CASNEHPSSYEQYF.